This T cell receptor (beta chain) was recovered during a study of blood T cells in healthy people across ages. A second about 7 to 12 cycle PCR used barcoded and J-beta primers. Each CDR3 protein is one row after TCRdb ran MiXCR on the 5' RACE reads. The profile covers around 1.5 million distinct CDR3 sequences, with around 59% appearing a single time and 6.5% to 8.5% taken by the ten largest. In germline, CDR1 is SGHRS, CDR2 YFSETQ. V dropped 5 bases and J dropped 10 bases, with 19 bases sitting between them. This CDR3 region has 15 residues. Study-wide results and caveats: For the donors, CMV status was unknown and possibly confounded expanded clonotype changes. Both higher diversity and more naive CD4+ cells marked long-lived donors when set against aged donors.

This clonotype has only a few counts. Its target is unknown. Every sample gave at least 5.5 micrograms of total RNA when it was extracted. The sequenced material came from blood. This clonotype originated in a man aged 18 to 35 in good health. The rearrangement joins TRBV5-1 to TRBJ1-6; D is possibly TRBD1 (5 bases). The CDR3 DNA is TGCGCCAGCAGTCACGAGGGGTATCTAGAGTCACCCCTCCACTTT. It yields the protein CASSHEGYLESPLHF.